This TCR beta chain was captured by sequencing in a study of CD8 T cells in Susac syndrome. All included Susac syndrome patients satisfied recently defined diagnostic criteria for definite or probable disease. When the RNA was reverse transcribed, random hexamers were used with an input of about 0.5 to 1 ug. Via MiXCR, TCRdb re-called the immunoSEQ multiplex PCR reads, giving one row per CDR3 protein. This table has about 160,000 distinct CDR3 sequences, approximately 95% appearing once. Germline assignment: CDR1 KGHSH and CDR2 LQKENI. The CDR3 totals 14 residues. Trimming removed 6 bases at V and 4 bases at J, with 13 bases between.

The sample comprised CD4+ T cells from PBMCs. The chain carries TRBV18 and TRBJ1-5, with TRBD1 as a possible D gene (5 bases). The receptor's source is a human donor with Susac syndrome. CDR3 coding DNA: TGTGCCAGCTCGGGGGACCCCCGAAATCAGCCCCAGCATTTT. Translation gives CASSGDPRNQPQHF.